The next 7 T cell receptor beta chains were all read from a single sample in a study of blood T cells in healthy people across ages. Alongside a J-beta primer mix, a sample-barcoded 5' primer served in a second PCR lasting 7 to 11 cycles. TCRdb analysed the 5' RACE reads with MiXCR anew, one entry per CDR3 protein. The table shows over 1,500,000 distinct CDR3 sequences, with less than 50% occurring only once. The specimen was blood. These receptors all stem from a woman between 35 and 50 years old in good health.

V gene TRBV12-3 or TRBV12-4 combines with J gene TRBJ1-5; 8 bases agree with TRBD1. This CDR3 has 15 residues. With 11 bases clipped from V and 2 bases from J, the junction kept 11 bases outside the gene matches. CDR3 DNA sequence: TGTGCCTGCAACATAGGACAGGGAGGCAATCAGCCCCAGCATTTT. The encoded protein is CACNIGQGGNQPQHF.

This chain uses TRBV7-9 with TRBJ1-5, with TRBD1 as a possible D gene (5 bases). CDR1 is SEHNR and CDR2 is FQNEAQ in the germline V gene (reference sequence). V lost 5 bases and J 3 bases, leaving 14 bases between the germline ends. The CDR3 consists of 15 residues. CDR3 sequence: CASSLLGGPNQPQHF. The CDR3 DNA follows: TGTGCCAGCAGCCTGCTGGGGGGACCCAATCAGCCCCAGCATTTT.

This clonotype was found once. V gene TRBV7-2 combines with J gene TRBJ1-5, with D hard to call. Looked up from germline, CDR1 is SGHTA and CDR2 is FQGNSA. The CDR3 sequence is 15 residues long. V lost 3 bases, J lost 0 bases, and 9 bases lay in between. CDR3 DNA: TGTGCCAGCAGCTTGGAGACACTTAGCAATCAGCCCCAGCATTTT. It specifies CASSLETLSNQPQHF.

Details on this clonotype: One junction end disagrees with the germline gene, perhaps due to a read error. The J gene is TRBJ2-6, the V gene TRBV5-1; a possible D gene is TRBD1 (6 bases). CDR1 is SGHRS, CDR2 YFSETQ, per germline. The CDR3 is made up of 16 amino acids. CDR3 residues: CAGSPQGISGANVLTF. The CDR3 DNA reads as TGCGCCGGCAGCCCTCAGGGGATCTCTGGGGCCAACGTCCTGACTTTC.

As concerns this clonotype: The junction and the germline gene differ at one end; a read error may be behind it. The rearrangement joins TRBV6-1 to TRBJ2-1, with 7 bases lining up with TRBD2. The CDR3 spans 17 residues. Germline loops: CDR1 MNHNS, CDR2 SASEGT. Written as DNA, the CDR3 is TGTGCCAGCAGTGAAGTTGCGGGGGAAGTCTCCTATAATGAGCAGTTCTTC. It codes for CASSEVAGEVSYNEQFF.

This clonotype showed up just a few times. The V and J genes are TRBV9 and TRBJ2-3, with TRBD2 identical over 8 bases. Germline V gene sequence: CDR1 SGDLS, CDR2 YYNGEE. CDR3 length equals 16 residues. Germline trimming cut 4 bases from V and 1 base from J; bases unmatched to any gene: 8. CDR3 DNA: TGTGCCAGCAGCCCCGGAGCGGGGGTGGGCACAGATACGCAGTATTTT. Amino acid sequence: CASSPGAGVGTDTQYF.

Only one count was recorded for this clonotype. This chain connects TRBV5-1 to TRBJ2-4; 9 bases agree with TRBD2. The V gene's germline CDR1 is SGHRS and CDR2 YFSETQ. V lost 0 bases and J lost 13; bases outside the gene matches: 14. The CDR3 totals 16 residues. The CDR3 nucleotides are TGCGCCAGCAGCTTGGTCCTAGCGGGGATTGACTACGGGCAGTACTTC. Amino acids: CASSLVLAGIDYGQYF.